This entry is about one T cell receptor beta chain. Its antigen remains unknown. Germline CDR1 is SNHLY and CDR2 is FYNNEI. The CDR3 spans 17 residues. Sorts that each held more than 250,000 cells were run in triplicate for every CD8+ T cell subset. CD45RO-CCR7+CD27+CD95- defined naive CD8+ T cells. This sample was taken from a study of CXCR3-negative and CXCR3-positive naive CD8 T cells. Carrying UMI labels, the TRB cDNA libraries were prepared through 5' RACE. TCRdb reprocessed the 5' RACE reads, keeping one entry per CDR3 protein, no DNA. Here the sample table reports nearly 110,000 distinct CDR3 sequences. Notes on the study in general: TRB CDR3 hydrophobicity was greater in CXCR3-positive naive cells than in CXCR3-negative naive cells. Relative to memory CD8+ cells, whose diversity was much lower, both naive subsets had comparably high diversity.

Input material: naive CXCR3+ CD8+ T cells from blood. The subset here: CD45RO-CCR7+CD27+CD95- naive CD8+ T cells expressing CXCR3 (TNR3+). The receptor comes from a human donor in good health. Some clones in this sample may be carry-over from other donors' samples. The chain links TRBV2 to TRBJ2-3; TCRdb gives TRBD2 as the D gene, but with no DNA this cannot be confirmed. The CDR3 loop is CASSEFPLAGETDTQYF.